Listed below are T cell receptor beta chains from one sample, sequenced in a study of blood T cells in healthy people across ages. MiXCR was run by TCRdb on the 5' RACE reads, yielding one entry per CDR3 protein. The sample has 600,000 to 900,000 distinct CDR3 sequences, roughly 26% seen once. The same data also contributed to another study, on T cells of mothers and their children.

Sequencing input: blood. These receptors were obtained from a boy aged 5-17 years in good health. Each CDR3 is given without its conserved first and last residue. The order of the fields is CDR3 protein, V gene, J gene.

AISAREGRDQPQH	TRBV10-3	TRBJ1-5
SAVGAGSWYGYT	TRBV29-1	TRBJ1-2
ASSLVSGPTDTQY	TRBV7-8	TRBJ2-3
SARELGAGTEAF	TRBV20-1	TRBJ1-1
SVLTGTGIGEQY	TRBV29-1	TRBJ2-7
SARSPGAGDDEQF	TRBV20-1	.
ASSSTGQGGETQY	TRBV5-1	TRBJ2-5
ASSLTGTKNIQY	TRBV7-2	TRBJ2-4
SVEQGGSEETQY	TRBV29-1	TRBJ2-5
ASRLSQSPMNTEAF	TRBV5-5	TRBJ1-1
ASSQANRAYTEAF	TRBV4-1	TRBJ1-1
SALGGNTEAF	TRBV20-1	TRBJ1-1
ASSQGLRGTGEGYT	TRBV3-1	TRBJ1-2
AWSPGGQWQY	TRBV30	TRBJ2-7
ASSQDLRGQGAYGYT	TRBV14	TRBJ1-2
ASSETGGTAKNIQY	TRBV10-2	TRBJ2-4